The 18 T cell receptor beta chains presented below share a single source sample, sequenced in a study of CD8+CD57+ T cells in acquired aplastic anemia. TCR beta VDJ and CDR3 profiles were obtained from a genomic DNA template. TCRdb analysed the reads with MiXCR anew, one entry per CDR3 protein. This table has some 210,000 distinct CDR3 sequences, approximately 57% appearing once. Sequenced material: sorted CD4+, CD8+, or CD8+CD57+ T cells (not recorded which) from PBMCs. Source of these receptors: a human donor in good health.

The CDR3 is CSARGGQGNPEQYF. For the CDR3, the DNA is TGCAGTGCTAGGGGGGGACAGGGTAATCCCGAGCAGTACTTC. The rearrangement joins TRBV20-1 to TRBJ2-7; 9 nucleotides line up with TRBD1. The germline CDR1 and CDR2 sequences are DFQATT and SNEGSKA (reference sequence). V shed 3 bases and J 6 bases; nucleotides not matched to a gene: 9. The CDR3 sequence is 14 residues long.

V gene TRBV25-1 combines with J gene TRBJ1-4; D ambiguous. Germline-derived CDR1 and CDR2 are MGHDK and SYGVNS. V was cut by 3 bases and J by 8 bases, with 10 bases left in between. The CDR3 loop spans 13 amino acids. The CDR3, as DNA: TGTGCCAGCAGTGAGATGGGGAAGGAAAAACTGTTTTTT. As protein: CASSEMGKEKLFF.

The chain recombines TRBV29-1 with TRBJ2-7, with D perhaps TRBD1 (6 bases). This CDR3 is built from 13 residues. CDR1 is SQVTM, CDR2 ANQGSEA, per germline. Trimming took 7 bases from V and 0 from J, leaving 13 bases between them. CDR3 nucleotide sequence: TGCAGCGCAGCAGGGACAAACTCCTACGAGCAGTACTTC. Its protein is CSAAGTNSYEQYF.

V is TRBV29-1 and J is TRBJ2-7; 7 bases line up with TRBD1. Germline V gives CDR1 SQVTM, CDR2 ANQGSEA. The CDR3 length is 11 residues. The junction had 6 bases not matched to a gene; V was cut back by 7 bases and J by 6 bases. DNA for the CDR3: TGCAGCGGCAGGACAGGTTTCGAGCAGTACTTC. It is translated as CSGRTGFEQYF.

With regard to this clonotype: The DNA is omitted, as the CDR3 cannot be located on it reliably, and the CDR3 follows TCRdb's listing. This chain joins TRBV7-6 and TRBJ2-5; TRBD2 reflects the table's D call only, with no check against the DNA. The length of the CDR3 is 21 amino acids, counting both ends. Germline V gene sequence: CDR1 SGHVS, CDR2 FNYEAQ. This chain's CDR3 is CASSFYICSARWTSGQETQYF.

V usage is TRBV12-5 and J usage is TRBJ1-2; TRBD1 matches 9 bases. The CDR3 runs to 16 residues. In germline, CDR1 is LGHNT, CDR2 FRNRAP. CDR3 sequence (DNA): TGTGCCAGCAGTTCGGACAGGGGCCGTTATTACTATGGCTACACCTTC. This codes for CASSSDRGRYYYGYTF.

This rearrangement joins TRBV20-1 to TRBJ1-1; D remains ambiguous. V lost 0 bases and J lost 1, with 9 bases in between. CDR1 is DFQATT and CDR2 is SNEGSKA in the germline V gene (reference sequence). The CDR3 sequence is 14 residues long. This CDR3 is CSARDRTENTEAFF. CDR3 DNA sequence: TGCAGTGCTAGAGACCGGACGGAGAACACTGAAGCTTTCTTT.

In this sample, this clonotype turned up many times. The gene calls are TRBV7-9 and TRBJ2-7; 11 bases agree with TRBD1. Trimming took 5 bases from V and 0 from J; bases not matched to a gene: 9. The germline V gene encodes CDR1 SEHNR and CDR2 FQNEAQ (reference sequence). The CDR3 spans 17 residues. The CDR3: CASSPRDRGYSSYEQYF. The CDR3 DNA follows: TGTGCCAGCAGCCCCCGGGACAGGGGGTATAGCTCCTACGAGCAGTACTTC.

This clonotype was observed a few times. The chain is built from TRBV27 and TRBJ2-1; 12 bases align to TRBD2. Germline V gene lookup returns CDR1 MNHEY and CDR2 SMNVEV (reference sequence). J gave up 4 bases and V 8 bases, and 6 bases lay outside the gene matches. This CDR3 region has 15 residues. The CDR3 sequence is CASRLAGALYNEQFF. The CDR3 DNA reads as TGTGCCAGCCGACTAGCGGGGGCCCTGTACAATGAGCAGTTCTTC.

As for this clonotype: At one end the junction does not follow the germline gene, possibly because of a read error. CDR3 amino acids: CASSLTLAPLFF. The CDR3 DNA reads TGTGCCAGCAGTCTCACACTAGCGCCGTTATTCTTC. The chain carries TRBV2 and TRBJ2-7; 7 bases map to TRBD2. This CDR3 spans 12 amino acids. The germline CDR1 and CDR2 sequences are SNHLY and FYNNEI.

J is TRBJ2-1 and V is TRBV25-1; weak D call: TRBD2 (6 bases). The CDR3 has 15 residues. From germline, CDR1 is MGHDK and CDR2 SYGVNS. Trimming removed 6 bases at V and 0 bases at J, with 12 bases between. The CDR3 loop reads CASSQRGGSYNEQFF. As DNA, the CDR3 is TGTGCCAGCAGCCAACGGGGAGGCTCCTACAATGAGCAGTTCTTC.

This clonotype appeared many times. The chain couples TRBV10-1 to TRBJ1-2, with D perhaps matching TRBD1 (6 bases). CDR1 WNHNN and CDR2 SYGVQD come from the germline V gene (reference sequence). The V end was cut by 1 base, the J end by 8 bases, with 11 bases between. The CDR3 length is 13 residues. The CDR3 sequence: CASSEWGAVGYTF. The CDR3 DNA reads as TGCGCCAGCAGTGAGTGGGGGGCCGTCGGCTACACCTTC.

The sample holds one count of this clonotype. The gene calls are TRBV6-1 and TRBJ1-4; the D gene is possibly TRBD1 (5 bases). The V end lost 4 bases, the J end lost 5 bases, and 17 bases lay between the germline ends. Germline V gene sequence: CDR1 MNHNS, CDR2 SASEGT. This CDR3 has 16 amino acids. The CDR3 nucleotides read TGTGCCAGCAGTGGAGGGGACGGGTCTGGAAATGAAAAACTGTTTTTT. Its translation is CASSGGDGSGNEKLFF.

J is TRBJ2-3 and V is TRBV6-6; the D is unclear. V gave up 4 bases and J gave up 4 bases, with 6 bases separating them. The CDR3 runs to 12 residues. Germline V gene lookup returns CDR1 MNHNY and CDR2 SVGAGI (reference sequence). CDR3 sequence reads: CASSSQADTQYF. CDR3 DNA sequence: TGTGCCAGCAGTTCTCAGGCAGATACGCAGTATTTT.

This clonotype has only one observation. A read error may produce the germline difference seen at one junction end. V gene TRBV7-8 combines with J gene TRBJ2-1; D is uncertain. Germline V gene data show CDR1 as SGHVS and CDR2 as FQNEAQ. This CDR3 comprises 16 residues. CDR3 amino acids: CASSPMDGSSYNEQFF. As DNA, the CDR3 is TGTGCCAGCAGCCCGATGGACGGTAGCTCCTATAATGAGCAGTTCTTC. Filled out from reference TRBV7-8 and TRBJ2-1, the complete variable domain reads GAGVSQSPRYKVAKRGQDVALRCDPISGHVSLFWYQQALGQGPEFLTYFQNEAQLDKSGLPSDRFFAERPEGSVSTLKIQRTQQEDSAVYLCASSPMDGSSYNEQFFGPGTRLTVL.

The V call is TRBV19, the J call TRBJ1-6, with D tentatively TRBD1 (5 bases). V was cut by 5 bases and J by 9 bases, with 20 bases left in between. The CDR3 has 16 residues. Germline-derived CDR1 and CDR2 are LNHDA and SQIVND (reference sequence). CDR3 sequence: CASSVQSPGGLSPLHF. In DNA form, the CDR3 reads TGTGCCAGTAGTGTACAGAGTCCCGGGGGTCTTTCACCCCTCCACTTT.

This chain connects TRBV19 to TRBJ2-1; D is unclear. The germline V and J ends were trimmed by 1 base and 6 bases, with 13 bases remaining between them. The CDR3 is 15 residues long. CDR1 LNHDA and CDR2 SQIVND come from the germline V gene (reference sequence). CDR3 in amino acids: CASSIVSGPPNEQFF. For the CDR3, the DNA is TGTGCCAGTAGTATAGTTTCCGGGCCCCCCAATGAGCAGTTCTTC.

The table lists this clonotype with a few counts. The chain is built from TRBV15 and TRBJ1-5; no firm D call. V was shortened by 0 bases and J by 1 base, with 4 bases between the two germline ends. This CDR3 contains 14 residues. Germline assignment: CDR1 LNHNV and CDR2 YYDKDF (reference sequence). The CDR3 DNA reads TGTGCCACCAGCAGAGACAGGAGCAATCAGCCCCAGCATTTT. Amino acid sequence: CATSRDRSNQPQHF.